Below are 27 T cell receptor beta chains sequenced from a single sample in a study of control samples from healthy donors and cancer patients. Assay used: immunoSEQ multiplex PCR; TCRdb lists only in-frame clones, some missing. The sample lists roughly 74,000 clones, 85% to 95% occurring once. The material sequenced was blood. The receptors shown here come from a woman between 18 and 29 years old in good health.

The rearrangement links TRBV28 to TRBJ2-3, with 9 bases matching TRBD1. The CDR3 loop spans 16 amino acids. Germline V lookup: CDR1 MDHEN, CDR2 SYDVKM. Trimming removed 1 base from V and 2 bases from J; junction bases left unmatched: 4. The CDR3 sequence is CASSLSGTGITDTQYF. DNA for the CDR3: TGTGCCAGCAGTTTATCCGGGACAGGGATCACAGATACGCAGTATTTT.

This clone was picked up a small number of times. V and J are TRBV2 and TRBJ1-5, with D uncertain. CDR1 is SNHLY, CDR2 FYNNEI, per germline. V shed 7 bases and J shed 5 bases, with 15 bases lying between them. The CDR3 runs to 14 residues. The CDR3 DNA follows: TGTGCCAGCATGCTGACCCGCCTGGATCAGCCCCAGCATTTT. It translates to CASMLTRLDQPQHF.

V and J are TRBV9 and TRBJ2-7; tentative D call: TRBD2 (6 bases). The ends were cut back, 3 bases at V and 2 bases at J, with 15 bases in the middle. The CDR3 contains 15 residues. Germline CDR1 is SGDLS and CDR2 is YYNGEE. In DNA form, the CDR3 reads TGTGCCAGCAGCGACCGGGACTCTCACACCTACGAGCAGTACTTC. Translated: CASSDRDSHTYEQYF.

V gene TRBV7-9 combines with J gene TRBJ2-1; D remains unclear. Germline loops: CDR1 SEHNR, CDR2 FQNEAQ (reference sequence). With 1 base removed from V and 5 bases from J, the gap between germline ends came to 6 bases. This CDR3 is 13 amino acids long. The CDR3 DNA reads TGTGCCAGCAGCTTAGGATTAGACAATGAGCAGTTCTTC. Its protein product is CASSLGLDNEQFF.

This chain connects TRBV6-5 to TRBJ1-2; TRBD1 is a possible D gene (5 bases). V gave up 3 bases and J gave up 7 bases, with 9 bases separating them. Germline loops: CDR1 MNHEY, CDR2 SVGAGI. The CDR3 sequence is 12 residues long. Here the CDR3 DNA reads TGTGCCAGCAGTTATGGGGGAGGTGGCTACACCTTC. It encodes CASSYGGGGYTF.

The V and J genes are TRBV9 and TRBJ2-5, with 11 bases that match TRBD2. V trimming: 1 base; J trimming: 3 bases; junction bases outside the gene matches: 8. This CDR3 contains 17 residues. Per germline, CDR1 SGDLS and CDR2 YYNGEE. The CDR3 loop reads CASSVSGTSGPEETQYF. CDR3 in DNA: TGTGCCAGCAGCGTAAGTGGGACTAGCGGCCCTGAAGAGACCCAGTACTTC.

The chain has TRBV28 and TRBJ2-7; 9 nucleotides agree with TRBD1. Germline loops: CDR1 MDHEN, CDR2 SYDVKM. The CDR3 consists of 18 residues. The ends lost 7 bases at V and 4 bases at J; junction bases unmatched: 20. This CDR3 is CASIRLVSGQGITYEQYF. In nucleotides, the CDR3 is TGTGCCAGCATCCGATTAGTATCGGGACAGGGAATTACATACGAGCAGTACTTC.

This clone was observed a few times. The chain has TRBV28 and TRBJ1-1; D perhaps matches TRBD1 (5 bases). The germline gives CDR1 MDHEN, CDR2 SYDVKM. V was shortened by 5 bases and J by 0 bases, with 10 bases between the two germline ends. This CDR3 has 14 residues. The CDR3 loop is CASSRTFLNTEAFF. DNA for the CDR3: TGTGCCAGCAGTAGGACATTTCTGAACACTGAAGCTTTCTTT.

The CDR3 is CASRPDRGHNSPLHF. The CDR3 coding sequence is TGTGCCAGCAGACCCGACAGGGGACATAATTCACCCCTCCACTTT. The chain joins TRBV6-5 to TRBJ1-6, with 8 bases identical to TRBD1. Germline V gene sequence: CDR1 MNHEY, CDR2 SVGAGI. After removal of 6 bases from V and 5 bases from J, the junction contained 6 bases not matched to a gene. The CDR3 covers 15 residues.

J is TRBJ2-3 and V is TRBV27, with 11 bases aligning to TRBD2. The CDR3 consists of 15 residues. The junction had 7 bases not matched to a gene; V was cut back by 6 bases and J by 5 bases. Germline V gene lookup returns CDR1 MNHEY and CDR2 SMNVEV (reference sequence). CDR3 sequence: CASSFLAGGLDTQYF. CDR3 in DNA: TGTGCCAGCAGCTTTCTAGCGGGAGGTTTAGATACGCAGTATTTT.

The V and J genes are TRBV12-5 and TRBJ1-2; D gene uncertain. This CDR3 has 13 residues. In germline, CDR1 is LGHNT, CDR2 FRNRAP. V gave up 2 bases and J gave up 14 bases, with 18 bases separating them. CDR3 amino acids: CASGLSIGRSVTF. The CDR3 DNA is TGTGCTAGTGGTTTGTCTATCGGGCGGAGCGTAACCTTC.

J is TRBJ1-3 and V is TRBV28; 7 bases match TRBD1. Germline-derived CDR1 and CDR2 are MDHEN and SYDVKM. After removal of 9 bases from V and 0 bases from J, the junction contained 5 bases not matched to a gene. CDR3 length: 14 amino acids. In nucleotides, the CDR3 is TGTGCCAGTAGGGACAGCAGCTCTGGAAACACCATATATTTT. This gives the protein CASRDSSSGNTIYF.

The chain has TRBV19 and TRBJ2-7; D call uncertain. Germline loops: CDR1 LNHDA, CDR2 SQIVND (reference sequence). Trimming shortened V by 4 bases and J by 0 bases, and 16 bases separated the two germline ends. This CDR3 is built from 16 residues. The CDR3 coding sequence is TGTGCCAGTAGTACTCCCGCAACAAAGAGCTCCTACGAGCAGTACTTC. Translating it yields CASSTPATKSSYEQYF.

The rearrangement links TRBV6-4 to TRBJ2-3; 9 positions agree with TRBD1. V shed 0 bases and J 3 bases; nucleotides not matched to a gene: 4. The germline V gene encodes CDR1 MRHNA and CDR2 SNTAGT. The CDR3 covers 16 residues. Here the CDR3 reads CASSDSPGQGTDTQYF. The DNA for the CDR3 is TGTGCCAGCAGTGACTCCCCGGGACAGGGAACAGATACGCAGTATTTT.

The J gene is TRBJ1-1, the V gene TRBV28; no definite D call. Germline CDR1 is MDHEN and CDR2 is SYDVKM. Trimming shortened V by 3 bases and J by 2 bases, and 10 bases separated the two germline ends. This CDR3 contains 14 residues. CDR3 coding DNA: TGTGCCAGCAGTTTCGGCCAACTTAACACTGAAGCTTTCTTT. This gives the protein CASSFGQLNTEAFF.

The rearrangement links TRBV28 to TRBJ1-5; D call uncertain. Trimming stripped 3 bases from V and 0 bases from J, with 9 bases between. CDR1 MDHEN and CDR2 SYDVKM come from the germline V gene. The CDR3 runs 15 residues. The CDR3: CASSLTTISNQPQHF. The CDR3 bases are TGTGCCAGCAGTTTGACCACCATTAGCAATCAGCCCCAGCATTTT.

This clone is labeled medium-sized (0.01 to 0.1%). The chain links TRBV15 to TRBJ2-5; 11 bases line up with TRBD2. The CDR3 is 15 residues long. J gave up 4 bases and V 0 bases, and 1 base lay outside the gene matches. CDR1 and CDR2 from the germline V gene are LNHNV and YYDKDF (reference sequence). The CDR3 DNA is TGTGCCACCAGCAGAGATAGCGGGGGGGCAGAGACCCAGTACTTC. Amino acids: CATSRDSGGAETQYF.

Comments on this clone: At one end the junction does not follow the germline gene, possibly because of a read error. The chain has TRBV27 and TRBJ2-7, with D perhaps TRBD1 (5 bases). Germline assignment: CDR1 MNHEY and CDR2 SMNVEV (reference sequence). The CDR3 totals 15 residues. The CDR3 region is CASSYRLTDSYGQYF. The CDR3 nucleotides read TGTGCCAGCAGTTACAGGTTAACCGACTCCTACGGGCAGTACTTC.

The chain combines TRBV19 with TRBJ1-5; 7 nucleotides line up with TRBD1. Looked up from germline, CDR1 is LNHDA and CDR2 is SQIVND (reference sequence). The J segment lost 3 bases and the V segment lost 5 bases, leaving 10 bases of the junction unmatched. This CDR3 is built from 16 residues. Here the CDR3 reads CASSFSGTASNQPQHF. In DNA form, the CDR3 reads TGTGCCAGTAGTTTTTCCGGGACAGCATCCAATCAGCCCCAGCATTTT.

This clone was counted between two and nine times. CDR3 amino acids: CASSPLWAAGDEQFF. The CDR3 coding sequence is TGTGCCAGCAGTCCGCTATGGGCAGCGGGCGATGAGCAGTTCTTC. J is TRBJ2-1 and V is TRBV5-5, with D perhaps TRBD2 (6 bases). V lost 5 bases to trimming and J lost 8 bases, with 20 bases between them. Germline assignment: CDR1 SGHKS and CDR2 YYEKEE (reference sequence). This CDR3 has 15 residues.

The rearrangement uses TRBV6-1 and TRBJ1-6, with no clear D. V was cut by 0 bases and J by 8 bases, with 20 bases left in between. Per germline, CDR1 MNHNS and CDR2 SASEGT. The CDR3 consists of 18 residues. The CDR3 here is CASSEASAAGGLHSPLHF. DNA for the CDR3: TGTGCCAGCAGTGAAGCGTCGGCAGCTGGCGGCCTGCATTCACCCCTCCACTTT.

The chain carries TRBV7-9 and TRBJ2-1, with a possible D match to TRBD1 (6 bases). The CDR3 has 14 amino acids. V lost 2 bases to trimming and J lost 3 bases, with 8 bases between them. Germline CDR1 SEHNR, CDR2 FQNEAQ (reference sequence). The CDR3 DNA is TGTGCCAGCAGCTTAAAGGACAGCTACAATGAGCAGTTCTTC. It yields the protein CASSLKDSYNEQFF.

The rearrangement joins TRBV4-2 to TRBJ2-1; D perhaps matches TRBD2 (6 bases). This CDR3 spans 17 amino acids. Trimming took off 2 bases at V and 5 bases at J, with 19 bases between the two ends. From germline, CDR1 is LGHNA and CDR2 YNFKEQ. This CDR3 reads CASSQWEPRERDNEQFF. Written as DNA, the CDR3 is TGTGCCAGCAGCCAATGGGAGCCGAGGGAGCGGGACAATGAGCAGTTCTTC.

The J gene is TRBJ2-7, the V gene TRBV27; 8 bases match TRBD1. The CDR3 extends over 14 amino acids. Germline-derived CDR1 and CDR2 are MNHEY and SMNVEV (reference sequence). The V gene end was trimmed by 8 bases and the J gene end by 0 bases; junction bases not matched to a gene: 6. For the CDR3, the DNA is TGTGCCAGCCGAGAGGGACAGGCCTCCTACGAGCAGTACTTC. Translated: CASREGQASYEQYF.

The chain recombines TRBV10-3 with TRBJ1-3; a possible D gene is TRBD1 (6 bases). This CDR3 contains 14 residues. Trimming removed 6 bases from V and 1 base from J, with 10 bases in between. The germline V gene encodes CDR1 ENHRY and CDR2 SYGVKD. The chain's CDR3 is CAISIQGSGNTIYF. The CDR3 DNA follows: TGTGCCATCAGCATACAGGGATCTGGAAACACCATATATTTT.

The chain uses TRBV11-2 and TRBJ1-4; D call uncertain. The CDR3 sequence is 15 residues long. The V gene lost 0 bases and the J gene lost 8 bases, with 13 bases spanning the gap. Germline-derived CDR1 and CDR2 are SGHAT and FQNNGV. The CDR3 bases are TGTGCCAGCAGCTTAGATGTTTCCGGGCGGGAAAAACTGTTTTTT. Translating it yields CASSLDVSGREKLFF.

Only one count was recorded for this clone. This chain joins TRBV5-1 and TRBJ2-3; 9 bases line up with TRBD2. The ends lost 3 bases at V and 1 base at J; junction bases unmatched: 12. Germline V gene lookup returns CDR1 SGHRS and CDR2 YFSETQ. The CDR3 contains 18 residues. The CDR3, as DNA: TGCGCCAGCAGCTCCGAGGGGGCGGGAGGGCGAGGCACAGATACGCAGTATTTT. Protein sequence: CASSSEGAGGRGTDTQYF.